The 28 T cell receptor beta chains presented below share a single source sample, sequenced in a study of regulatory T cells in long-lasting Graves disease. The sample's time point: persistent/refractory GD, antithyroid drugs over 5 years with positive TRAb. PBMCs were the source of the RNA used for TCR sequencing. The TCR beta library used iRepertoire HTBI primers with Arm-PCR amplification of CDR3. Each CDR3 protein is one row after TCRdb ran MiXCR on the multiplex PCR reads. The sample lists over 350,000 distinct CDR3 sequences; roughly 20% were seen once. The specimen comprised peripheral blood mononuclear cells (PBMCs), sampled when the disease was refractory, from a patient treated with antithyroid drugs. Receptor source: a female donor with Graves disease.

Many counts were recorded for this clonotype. This chain's CDR3 is CASGSVYETQYF. CDR3 nucleotide sequence: TGTGCCAGCGGCTCGGTTTACGAGACCCAGTACTTC. The chain is built from TRBV27 and TRBJ2-5, with D uncertain. V was shortened by 8 bases and J by 5 bases, with 12 bases between the two germline ends. The germline V gene has CDR1 MNHEY and CDR2 SMNVEV (reference sequence). CDR3 length: 12 residues.

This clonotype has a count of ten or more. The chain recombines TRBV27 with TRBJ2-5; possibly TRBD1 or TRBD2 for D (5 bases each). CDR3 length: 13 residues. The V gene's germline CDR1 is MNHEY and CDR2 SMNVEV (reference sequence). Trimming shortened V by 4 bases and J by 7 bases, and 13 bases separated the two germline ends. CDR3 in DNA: TGTGCCAGCAGTTCCGCCAATGGGGGGACCCAGTACTTC. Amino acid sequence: CASSSANGGTQYF.

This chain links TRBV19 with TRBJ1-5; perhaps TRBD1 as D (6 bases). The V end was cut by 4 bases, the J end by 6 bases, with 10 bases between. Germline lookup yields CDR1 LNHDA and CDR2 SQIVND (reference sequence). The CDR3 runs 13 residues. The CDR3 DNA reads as TGTGCCAGTAGTAGTCAGGGGCTTCAGCCCCAGCATTTT. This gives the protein CASSSQGLQPQHF.

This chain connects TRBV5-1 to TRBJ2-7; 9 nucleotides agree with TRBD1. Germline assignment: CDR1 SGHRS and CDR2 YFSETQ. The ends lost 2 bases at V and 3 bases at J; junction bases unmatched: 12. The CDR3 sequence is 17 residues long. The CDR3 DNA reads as TGCGCCAGCAGCTTCGATACCGGGACAGGGTGGTTCTACGAGCAGTACTTC. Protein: CASSFDTGTGWFYEQYF.

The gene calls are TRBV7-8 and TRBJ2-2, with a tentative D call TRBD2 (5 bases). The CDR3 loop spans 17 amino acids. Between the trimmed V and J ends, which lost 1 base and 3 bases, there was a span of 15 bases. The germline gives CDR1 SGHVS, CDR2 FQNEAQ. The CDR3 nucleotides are TGTGCCAGCAGCTTAGAGGAGGTACAGACCCACACCGGGGAGCTGTTTTTT. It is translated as CASSLEEVQTHTGELFF.

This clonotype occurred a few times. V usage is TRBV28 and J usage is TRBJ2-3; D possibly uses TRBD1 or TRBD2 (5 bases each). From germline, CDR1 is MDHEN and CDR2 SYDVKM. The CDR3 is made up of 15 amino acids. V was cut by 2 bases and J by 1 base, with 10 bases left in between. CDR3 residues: CASSLTGTGTDTQYF. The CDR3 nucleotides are TGTGCCAGCAGTTTAACCGGGACGGGCACAGATACGCAGTATTTT.

CDR3 residues: CASSPGGNGNTIYF. CDR3 DNA: TGTGCCAGCTCACCAGGAGGGAATGGAAACACCATATATTTT. The chain employs TRBV18 and TRBJ1-3; no clear D gene. This CDR3 comprises 14 residues. The germline gives CDR1 KGHSH, CDR2 LQKENI. V was cut by 2 bases and J by 3 bases, with 8 bases left in between.

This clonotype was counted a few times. The CDR3 spells CASSLNPSSYEQYF. In DNA, the CDR3 is TGTGCCAGCAGCCTTAACCCTAGCAGCTACGAGCAGTACTTC. This chain connects TRBV12-3 or TRBV12-4 to TRBJ2-7, with D perhaps TRBD2 (5 bases). The V and J ends lost 6 bases and 3 bases respectively, with 15 bases between them. The CDR3 consists of 14 residues.

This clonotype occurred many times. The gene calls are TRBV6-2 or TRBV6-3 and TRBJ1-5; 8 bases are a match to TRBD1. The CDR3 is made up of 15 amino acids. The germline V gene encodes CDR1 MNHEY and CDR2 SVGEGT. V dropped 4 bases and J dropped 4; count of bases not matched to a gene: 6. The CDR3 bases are TGTGCCAGCAGTTTCCGGACAGGGAGGAATCAGCCCCAGCATTTT. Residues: CASSFRTGRNQPQHF.

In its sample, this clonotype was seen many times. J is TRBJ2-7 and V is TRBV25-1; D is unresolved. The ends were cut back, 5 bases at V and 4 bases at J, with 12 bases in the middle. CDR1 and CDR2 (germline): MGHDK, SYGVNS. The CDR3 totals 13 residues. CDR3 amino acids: CASSPIVGYEQYF. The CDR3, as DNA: TGTGCCAGCAGTCCAATCGTGGGGTACGAGCAGTACTTC.

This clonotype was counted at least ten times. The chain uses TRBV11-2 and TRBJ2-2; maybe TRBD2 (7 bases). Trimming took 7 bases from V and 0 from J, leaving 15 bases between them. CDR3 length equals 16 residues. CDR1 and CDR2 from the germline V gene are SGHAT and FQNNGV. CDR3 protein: CASILGGLANTGELFF. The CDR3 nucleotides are TGTGCCAGCATCCTGGGGGGGCTCGCGAACACCGGGGAGCTGTTTTTT.

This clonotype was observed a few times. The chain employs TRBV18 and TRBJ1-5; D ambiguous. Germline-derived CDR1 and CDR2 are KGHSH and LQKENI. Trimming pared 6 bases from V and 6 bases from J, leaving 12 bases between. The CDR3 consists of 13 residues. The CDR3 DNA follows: TGTGCCAGCTCTCCCAGTAGTGGTCAGCCCCAGCATTTT. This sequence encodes CASSPSSGQPQHF.

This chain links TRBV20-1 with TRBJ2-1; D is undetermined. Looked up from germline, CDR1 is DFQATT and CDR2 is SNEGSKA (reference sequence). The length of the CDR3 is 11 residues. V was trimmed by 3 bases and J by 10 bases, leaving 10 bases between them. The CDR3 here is CSASLAEEQFF. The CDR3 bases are TGCAGTGCTAGTCTGGCGGAGGAGCAGTTCTTC.

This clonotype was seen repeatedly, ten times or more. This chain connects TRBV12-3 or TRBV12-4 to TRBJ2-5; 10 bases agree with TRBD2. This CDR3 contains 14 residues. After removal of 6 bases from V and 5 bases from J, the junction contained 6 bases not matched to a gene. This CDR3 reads CASSLAGVEETQYF. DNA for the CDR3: TGTGCCAGCAGCCTAGCGGGAGTGGAGGAGACCCAGTACTTC.

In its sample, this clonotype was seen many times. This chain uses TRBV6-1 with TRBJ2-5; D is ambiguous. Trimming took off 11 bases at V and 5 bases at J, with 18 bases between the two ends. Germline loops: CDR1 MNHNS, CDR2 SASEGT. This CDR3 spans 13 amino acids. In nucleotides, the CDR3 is TGTGCCGCGTCGCCCCACTACCGTGAGACCCAGTACTTC. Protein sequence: CAASPHYRETQYF.

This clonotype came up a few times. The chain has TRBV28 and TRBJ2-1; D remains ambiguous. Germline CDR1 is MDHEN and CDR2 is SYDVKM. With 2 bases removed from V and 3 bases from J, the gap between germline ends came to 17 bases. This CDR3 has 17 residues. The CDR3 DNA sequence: TGTGCCAGCAGTTTAGCGTCAGCCTCATTATTCTACAATGAGCAGTTCTTC. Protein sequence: CASSLASASLFYNEQFF.

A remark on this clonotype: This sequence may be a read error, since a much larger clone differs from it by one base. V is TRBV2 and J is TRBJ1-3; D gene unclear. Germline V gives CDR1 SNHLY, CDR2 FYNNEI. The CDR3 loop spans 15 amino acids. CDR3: CASTGRTSSGNTVYF. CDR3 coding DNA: TGTGCCAGCACTGGCAGGACCAGCTCTGGAAACACCGTATATTTT. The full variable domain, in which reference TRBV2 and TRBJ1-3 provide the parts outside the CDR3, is EPEVTQTPSHQVTQMGQEVILRCVPISNHLYFYWYRQILGQKVEFLVSFYNNEISEKSEIFDDQFSVERPDGSNFTLKIRSTKLEDSAMYFCASTGRTSSGNTVYFGEGSWLTVV.

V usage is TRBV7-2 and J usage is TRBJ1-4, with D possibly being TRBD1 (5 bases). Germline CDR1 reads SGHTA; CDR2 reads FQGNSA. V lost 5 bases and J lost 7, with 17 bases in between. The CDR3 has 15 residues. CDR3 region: CASSALGGATEKLFF. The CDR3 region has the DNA TGTGCCAGCAGCGCACTCGGGGGTGCAACTGAAAAACTGTTTTTT. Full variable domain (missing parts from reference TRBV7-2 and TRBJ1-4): GAGVSQSPSNKVTEKGKDVELRCDPISGHTALYWYRQSLGQGLEFLIYFQGNSAPDKSGLPSDRFSAERTGGSVSTLTIQRTQQEDSAVYLCASSALGGATEKLFFGSGTQLSVL.

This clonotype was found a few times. CDR3 coding DNA: TGTGCCAGCAGCCCCTCAGCGGGAGTCCCAGATACGCAGTATTTT. It is translated as CASSPSAGVPDTQYF. The gene calls are TRBV7-2 and TRBJ2-3; 8 bases match TRBD2. J gave up 4 bases and V 5 bases, and 8 bases lay outside the gene matches. CDR1 and CDR2 from the germline V gene are SGHTA and FQGNSA. The CDR3 runs 15 residues.

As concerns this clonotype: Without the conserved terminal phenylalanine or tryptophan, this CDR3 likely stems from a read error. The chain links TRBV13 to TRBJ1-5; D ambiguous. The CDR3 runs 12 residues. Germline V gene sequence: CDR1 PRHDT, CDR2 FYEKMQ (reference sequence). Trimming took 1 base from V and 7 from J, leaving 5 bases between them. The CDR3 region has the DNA TGTGCCAGCAGCTTAGAAGGGCAGCCCCAGCATTCT. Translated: CASSLEGQPQHS.

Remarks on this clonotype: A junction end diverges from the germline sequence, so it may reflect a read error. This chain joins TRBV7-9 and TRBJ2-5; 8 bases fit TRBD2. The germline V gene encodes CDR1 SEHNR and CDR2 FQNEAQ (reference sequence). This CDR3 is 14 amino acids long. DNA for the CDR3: TGTGCCAGCAGCCTTATAGCGGGGCAAGAGACCCGGTACTTC. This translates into CASSLIAGQETRYF.

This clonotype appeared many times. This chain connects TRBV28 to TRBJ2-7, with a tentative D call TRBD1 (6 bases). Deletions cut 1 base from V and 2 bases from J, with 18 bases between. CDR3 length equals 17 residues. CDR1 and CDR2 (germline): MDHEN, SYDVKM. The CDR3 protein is CASSLSTRPGVPYEQYF. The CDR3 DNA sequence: TGTGCCAGCAGTTTATCTACCCGGCCAGGGGTCCCCTACGAGCAGTACTTC. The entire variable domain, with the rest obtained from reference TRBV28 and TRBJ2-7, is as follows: DVKVTQSSRYLVKRTGEKVFLECVQDMDHENMFWYRQDPGLGLRLIYFSYDVKMKEKGDIPEGYSVSREKKERFSLILESASTNQTSMYLCASSLSTRPGVPYEQYFGPGTRLTVT.

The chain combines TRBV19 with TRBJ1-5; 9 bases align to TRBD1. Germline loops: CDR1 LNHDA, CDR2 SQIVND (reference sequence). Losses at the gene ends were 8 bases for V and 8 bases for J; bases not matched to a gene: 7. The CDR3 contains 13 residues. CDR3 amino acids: CASGGQGWEPQHF. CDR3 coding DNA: TGTGCCAGTGGAGGACAGGGGTGGGAGCCCCAGCATTTT. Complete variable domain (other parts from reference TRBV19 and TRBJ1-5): DGGITQSPKYLFRKEGQNVTLSCEQNLNHDAMYWYRQDPGQGLRLIYYSQIVNDFQKGDIAEGYSVSREKKESFPLTVTSAQKNPTAFYLCASGGQGWEPQHFGDGTRLSIL.

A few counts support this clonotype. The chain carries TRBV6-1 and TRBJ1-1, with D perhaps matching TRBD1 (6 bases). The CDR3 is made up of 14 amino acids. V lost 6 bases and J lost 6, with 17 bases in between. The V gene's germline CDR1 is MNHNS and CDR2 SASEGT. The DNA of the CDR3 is TGTGCCAGCAGACTAAAGGGGGGAGGGCCTGAAGCTTTCTTT. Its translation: CASRLKGGGPEAFF.

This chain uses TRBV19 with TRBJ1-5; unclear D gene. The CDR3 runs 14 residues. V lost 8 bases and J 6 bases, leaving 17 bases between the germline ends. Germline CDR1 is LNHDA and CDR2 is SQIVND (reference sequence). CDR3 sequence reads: CASGLTGSFQPQHF. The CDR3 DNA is TGTGCCAGTGGCTTAACGGGCAGTTTTCAGCCCCAGCATTTT.

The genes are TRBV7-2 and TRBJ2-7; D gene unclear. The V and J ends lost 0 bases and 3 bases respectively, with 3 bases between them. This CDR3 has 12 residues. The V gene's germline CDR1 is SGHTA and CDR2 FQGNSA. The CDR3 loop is CTSSLASYEQYF. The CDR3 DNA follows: TGTACCAGCAGCTTAGCGAGCTACGAGCAGTACTTC. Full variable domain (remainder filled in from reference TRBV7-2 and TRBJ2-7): GAGVSQSPSNKVTEKGKDVELRCDPISGHTALYWYRQSLGQGLEFLIYFQGNSAPDKSGLPSDRFSAERTGGSVSTLTIQRTQQEDSAVYLCTSSLASYEQYFGPGTRLTVT.

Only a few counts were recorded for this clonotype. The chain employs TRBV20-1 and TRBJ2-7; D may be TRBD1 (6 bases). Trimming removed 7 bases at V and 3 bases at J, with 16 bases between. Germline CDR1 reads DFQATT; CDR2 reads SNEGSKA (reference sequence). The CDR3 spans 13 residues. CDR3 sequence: CSGTGGPGYEQYF. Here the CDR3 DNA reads TGCAGTGGCACTGGGGGCCCCGGCTACGAGCAGTACTTC.

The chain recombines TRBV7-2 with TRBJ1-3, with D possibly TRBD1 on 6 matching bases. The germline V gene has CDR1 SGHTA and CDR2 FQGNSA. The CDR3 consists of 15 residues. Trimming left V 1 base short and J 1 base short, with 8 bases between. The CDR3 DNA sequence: TGTGCCAGCAGCTTAGTCGACAGGTCTGGAAACACCATATATTTT. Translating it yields CASSLVDRSGNTIYF. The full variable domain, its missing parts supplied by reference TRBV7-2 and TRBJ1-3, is GAGVSQSPSNKVTEKGKDVELRCDPISGHTALYWYRQSLGQGLEFLIYFQGNSAPDKSGLPSDRFSAERTGGSVSTLTIQRTQQEDSAVYLCASSLVDRSGNTIYFGEGSWLTVV.